Shown below are 8 T cell receptor beta chains from a single sample sequenced in a study of blood T cell repertoires in COVID-19. Sequenced by immunoSEQ multiplex PCR; TCRdb stores in-frame clones only, minus some. The profile covers some 180,000 clones, with 70% to 80% appearing a single time and about 20% taken by the ten largest. The sequenced sample was PBMCs or T cells enriched from blood (not recorded which). Receptors originate from a woman aged 70-85 years in a cohort exposed to, infected with or recovered from COVID-19 (not recorded which).

V is TRBV10-3 and J is TRBJ2-5; 7 nucleotides align to TRBD1. The CDR3 consists of 13 residues. J lost 2 bases, V lost 4 bases, and 1 base had no gene match. Per the germline V gene, CDR1 is ENHRY and CDR2 is SYGVKD. CDR3 nucleotide sequence: TGTGCCATCAGTGGGACAGGACAAGAGACCCAGTACTTC. This codes for CAISGTGQETQYF.

The chain uses TRBV18 and TRBJ2-7; TRBD1 aligns across 7 bases. The V and J ends lost 4 bases and 5 bases, in that order; junction bases with no gene match: 2. CDR1 and CDR2 from the germline V gene are KGHSH and LQKENI. The CDR3 sequence is 12 residues long. CDR3 region: CASSQTGDEQYF. The CDR3 region has the DNA TGTGCCAGCTCACAAACAGGGGACGAGCAGTACTTC.

The chain recombines TRBV18 with TRBJ2-7; 8 nucleotides agree with TRBD1. This CDR3 has 15 amino acids. CDR1 is KGHSH, CDR2 LQKENI, per germline. With 5 bases clipped from V and 8 bases from J, the junction kept 14 bases outside the gene matches. The CDR3 loop reads CASSADREASFKQYF. The CDR3 DNA reads as TGTGCCAGCTCAGCGGACAGGGAGGCCTCCTTCAAGCAGTACTTC. Complete variable domain (other parts from reference TRBV18 and TRBJ2-7): NAGVMQNPRHLVRRRGQEARLRCSPMKGHSHVYWYRQLPEEGLKFMVYLQKENIIDESGMPKERFSAEFPKEGPSILRIQQVVRGDSAAYFCASSADREASFKQYFGPGTRLTVT.

The chain combines TRBV6-5 with TRBJ2-2; D gene unclear. The CDR3 is 13 residues long. The V end was cut by 7 bases, the J end by 6 bases, with 12 bases between. CDR1 is MNHEY and CDR2 is SVGAGI in the germline V gene. CDR3 in amino acids: CASTQAYAGELFF. CDR3 nucleotides: TGTGCCAGCACCCAAGCATACGCCGGGGAGCTGTTTTTT.

The V and J genes are TRBV5-1 and TRBJ1-6, with D possibly being TRBD1 (5 bases). Per the germline V gene, CDR1 is SGHRS and CDR2 is YFSETQ. This CDR3 contains 14 residues. Between the trimmed V and J ends, which lost 1 base and 8 bases, there was a span of 10 bases. CDR3 in DNA: TGCGCCAGCAGCTTGTGGGGGGAGGATTCACCCCTCCACTTT. Its protein product is CASSLWGEDSPLHF.

This clone showed up just once. This chain uses TRBV2 with TRBJ2-3; a weak D match, TRBD2 (5 bases). The germline gives CDR1 SNHLY, CDR2 FYNNEI. The CDR3 loop spans 13 amino acids. V was pared by 8 bases and J by 2 bases, with 11 bases between. CDR3 DNA sequence: TGTGCCAGCGAGGCGGGCATCACAGATACGCAGTATTTT. It is translated as CASEAGITDTQYF.

This clone showed up many times. The chain joins TRBV2 to TRBJ2-7, with D uncertain. The CDR3 runs to 12 residues. Germline lookup yields CDR1 SNHLY and CDR2 FYNNEI. Trimming took 2 bases from V and 2 from J, leaving 4 bases between them. This CDR3 is CASSEQTYEQYF. CDR3 sequence (DNA): TGTGCCAGCAGTGAACAGACCTACGAGCAGTACTTC.

The rearrangement uses TRBV6-5 and TRBJ2-1; 11 nucleotides agree with TRBD2. J gave up 7 bases and V 5 bases, and 7 bases lay outside the gene matches. CDR3 length: 15 residues. Looked up from germline, CDR1 is MNHEY and CDR2 is SVGAGI. CDR3 coding DNA: TGTGCCAGCAGTAAGGGGACTAGCGGCTTAAATGAGCAGTTCTTC. Translated: CASSKGTSGLNEQFF.